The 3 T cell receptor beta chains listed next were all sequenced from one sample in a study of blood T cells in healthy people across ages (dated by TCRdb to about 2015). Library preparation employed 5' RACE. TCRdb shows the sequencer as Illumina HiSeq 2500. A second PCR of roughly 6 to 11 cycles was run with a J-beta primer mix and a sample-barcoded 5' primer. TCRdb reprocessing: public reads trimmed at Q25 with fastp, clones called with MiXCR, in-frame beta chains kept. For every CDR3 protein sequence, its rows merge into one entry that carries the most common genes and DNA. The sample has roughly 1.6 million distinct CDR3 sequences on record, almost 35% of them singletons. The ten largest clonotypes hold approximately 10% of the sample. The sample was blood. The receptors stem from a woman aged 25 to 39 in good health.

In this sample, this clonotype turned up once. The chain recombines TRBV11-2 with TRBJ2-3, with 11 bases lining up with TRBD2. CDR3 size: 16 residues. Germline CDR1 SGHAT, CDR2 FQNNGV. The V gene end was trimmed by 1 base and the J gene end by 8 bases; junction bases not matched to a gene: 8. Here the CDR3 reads CASSLVWLAGGPTQYF. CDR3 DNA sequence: TGTGCCAGCAGCTTAGTATGGCTAGCGGGGGGCCCTACGCAGTATTTT.

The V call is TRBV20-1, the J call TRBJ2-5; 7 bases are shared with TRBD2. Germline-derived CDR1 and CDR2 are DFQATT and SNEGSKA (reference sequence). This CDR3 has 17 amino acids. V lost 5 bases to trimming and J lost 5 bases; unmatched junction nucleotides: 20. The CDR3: CSAPPYMLAGGGETQYF. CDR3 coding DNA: TGCAGTGCTCCCCCCTACATGTTAGCGGGTGGGGGGGAGACCCAGTACTTC.

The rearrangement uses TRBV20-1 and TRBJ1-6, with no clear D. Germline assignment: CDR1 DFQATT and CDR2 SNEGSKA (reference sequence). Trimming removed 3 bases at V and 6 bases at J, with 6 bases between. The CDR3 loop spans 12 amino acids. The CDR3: CSASNSNSPLHF. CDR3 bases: TGCAGTGCTAGTAACAGTAATTCACCCCTCCACTTT.